This T cell receptor (beta chain) was identified during a study of cytomegalovirus exposure and HLA in healthy donors. Germline CDR1 reads SGHDN; CDR2 reads FVKESK. The CDR3 contains 16 residues. After removal of 3 bases from V and 6 bases from J, the junction contained 10 bases not matched to a gene. Study observations and caveats: A later analysis linked a missense DCLRE1C variant to TCR beta V- and J-gene trimming. In a later analysis, HLA-associated beta chains showed higher expansion and lower generation probabilities than comparable chains. Across donors, presence/absence analyses took sequencing depth to be roughly uniform.

Comments on this clone: What it binds is not known.

Researchers ran the PCR with 60 Vbeta and 13 Jbeta primers. Profiled with immunoSEQ multiplex PCR; TCRdb holds only in-frame clones, not every one. The data show over 150,000 clones, approximately 71% seen once. The clonotype originates from a man aged 45-65 years in good health and CMV-seronegative. The chain combines TRBV14 with TRBJ2-2; 7 positions agree with TRBD2. The sequenced material came from PBMCs. The CDR3 region has the DNA TGTGCCAGCAGCCAGGAAAAAGTAGCGGGCGCCGGGGAGCTGTTTTTT. Its protein is CASSQEKVAGAGELFF.